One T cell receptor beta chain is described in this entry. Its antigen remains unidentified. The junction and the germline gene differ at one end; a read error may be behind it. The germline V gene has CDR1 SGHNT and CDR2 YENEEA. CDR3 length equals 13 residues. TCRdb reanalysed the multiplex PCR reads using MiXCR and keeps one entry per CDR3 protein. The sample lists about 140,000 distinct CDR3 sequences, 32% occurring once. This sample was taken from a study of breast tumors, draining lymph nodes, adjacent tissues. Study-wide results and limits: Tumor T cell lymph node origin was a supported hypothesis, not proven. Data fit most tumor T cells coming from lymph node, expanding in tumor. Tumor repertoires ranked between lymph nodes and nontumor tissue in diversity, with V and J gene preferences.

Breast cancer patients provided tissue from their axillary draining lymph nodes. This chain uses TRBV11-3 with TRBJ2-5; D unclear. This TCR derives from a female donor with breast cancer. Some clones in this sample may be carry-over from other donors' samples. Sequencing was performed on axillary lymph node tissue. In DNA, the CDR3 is TGTGCCAGCAGCTTCGGCCCTGATGAGACCCAGTATTTC. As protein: CASSFGPDETQYF.